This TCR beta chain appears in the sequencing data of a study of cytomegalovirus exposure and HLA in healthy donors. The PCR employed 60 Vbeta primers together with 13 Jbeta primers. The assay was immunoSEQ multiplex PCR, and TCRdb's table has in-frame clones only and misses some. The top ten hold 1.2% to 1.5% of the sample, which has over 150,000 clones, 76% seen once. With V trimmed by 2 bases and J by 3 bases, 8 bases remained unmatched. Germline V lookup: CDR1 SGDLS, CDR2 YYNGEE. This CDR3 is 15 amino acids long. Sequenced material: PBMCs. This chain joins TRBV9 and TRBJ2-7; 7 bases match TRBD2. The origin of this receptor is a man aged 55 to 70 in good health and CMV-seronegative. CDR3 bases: TGTGCCAGCAGCGTTAGTGGGAGGGCCGTCTACGAGCAGTACTTC. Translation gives CASSVSGRAVYEQYF.